These 20 T cell receptor beta chains were sequenced from one sample in a study of Ad26.COV2.S vaccination and SARS-CoV-2 variants. Profiled with immunoSEQ multiplex PCR; TCRdb holds only in-frame clones, not every one. The sample lists around 370,000 clones, roughly nine tenths seen once, with about 3.9% in the top ten. The source material was peripheral blood, sampled after recovery from COVID-19. The origin of the receptors is a human donor who had recovered from COVID-19.

CDR3: CASSTGLAGDEQFF. CDR3 DNA: TGTGCCAGCAGCACGGGACTAGCCGGTGATGAGCAGTTCTTC. The chain employs TRBV7-3 and TRBJ2-1, with 9 positions matching TRBD2. Germline values: CDR1 SGHTA, CDR2 FQGTGA. The ends lost 5 bases at V and 8 bases at J; junction bases unmatched: 7. This CDR3 spans 14 amino acids. Combining the CDR3 with reference TRBV7-3 and TRBJ2-1 gives the whole variable domain GAGVSQTPSNKVTEKGKYVELRCDPISGHTALYWYRQSLGQGPEFLIYFQGTGAADDSGLPNDRFFAVRPEGSVSTLKIQRTERGDSAVYLCASSTGLAGDEQFFGPGTRLTVL.

The chain combines TRBV11-1 with TRBJ1-3; 9 bases line up with TRBD1. V dropped 5 bases and J dropped 4; count of bases not matched to a gene: 6. The length of the CDR3 is 15 residues. Germline values: CDR1 SGHAT, CDR2 FQDESV (reference sequence). The CDR3 bases are TGTGCCAGCAGCCTGGACAGGGGATTCGGAAACACCATATATTTT. Translated, it gives CASSLDRGFGNTIYF.

This rearrangement joins TRBV11-2 to TRBJ2-1; weak D call: TRBD1 (6 bases). The CDR3 is made up of 11 amino acids. V was trimmed by 5 bases and J by 10 bases, leaving 9 bases between them. CDR1 SGHAT and CDR2 FQNNGV come from the germline V gene. The CDR3 sequence is CASSPGTEQFF. The DNA for the CDR3 is TGTGCCAGCAGCCCGGGGACAGAGCAGTTCTTC.

This chain joins TRBV4-3 and TRBJ2-1, with D uncertain. Germline V CDR1 and CDR2: LGHNA, YSLEER. Trimming removed 5 bases at V and 4 bases at J, with 9 bases between. This CDR3 contains 13 residues. Here the CDR3 reads CASSKGQYNEQFF. The CDR3 DNA is TGCGCCAGCAGCAAGGGCCAGTACAATGAGCAGTTCTTC.

The V and J genes are TRBV16 and TRBJ1-5; D remains ambiguous. Trimming removed 5 bases at V and 4 bases at J, with 12 bases between. CDR3 length equals 14 residues. The germline CDR1 and CDR2 sequences are KGHSY and FQNENV. In nucleotides, the CDR3 is TGTGCCAGCAGCAGGATCCGGGATAATCAGCCCCAGCATTTT. This gives the protein CASSRIRDNQPQHF.

The chain links TRBV4-1 to TRBJ1-3; D uncertain. Between the trimmed V and J ends, which lost 5 bases and 0 bases, there was a span of 11 bases. The CDR3 has 15 residues. Germline V gene data show CDR1 as MGHRA and CDR2 as YSYEKL. The CDR3 coding sequence is TGCGCCAGCAGCGCCCGGAGGGACTCTGGAAACACCATATATTTT. Translated: CASSARRDSGNTIYF.

This chain joins TRBV5-6 and TRBJ2-5, with 9 positions matching TRBD2. Trimming took 0 bases from V and 0 from J; bases not matched to a gene: 12. CDR3 size: 19 residues. Germline CDR1 is SGHDT and CDR2 is YYEEEE. The CDR3 sequence is CASSLGNLGTSFYQETQYF. The CDR3 DNA follows: TGTGCCAGCAGCTTGGGCAACCTTGGGACTAGCTTCTACCAAGAGACCCAGTACTTC.

J is TRBJ1-2 and V is TRBV12-3 or TRBV12-4, with TRBD1 matching over 10 bases. The ends lost 5 bases at V and 3 bases at J; junction bases unmatched: 0. This CDR3 comprises 13 residues. The CDR3 sequence: CASSGQGDYGYTF. The DNA of the CDR3 is TGTGCCAGCAGTGGACAGGGGGACTATGGCTACACCTTC.

V gene TRBV19 combines with J gene TRBJ2-1, with D unresolved. Trimming pared 0 bases from V and 2 bases from J, leaving 14 bases between. The CDR3 covers 17 residues. Germline V gene lookup returns CDR1 LNHDA and CDR2 SQIVND (reference sequence). This CDR3 reads CASSIDGDRETYNEQFF. Written as DNA, the CDR3 is TGTGCCAGTAGTATAGATGGTGATAGAGAGACCTACAATGAGCAGTTCTTC.

This chain links TRBV6-5 with TRBJ2-7, with TRBD2 matching over 8 bases. The germline V gene encodes CDR1 MNHEY and CDR2 SVGAGI. This CDR3 is 14 amino acids long. With V trimmed by 5 bases and J by 2 bases, 5 bases remained unmatched. CDR3 in amino acids: CASSPRGGTYEQYF. CDR3 coding DNA: TGTGCCAGCAGTCCCCGCGGGGGGACCTACGAGCAGTACTTC.

The genes are TRBV7-6 and TRBJ2-1; TRBD2 matches at 7 bases. Germline-derived CDR1 and CDR2 are SGHVS and FNYEAQ. V trimming: 1 base; J trimming: 10 bases; junction bases outside the gene matches: 10. The CDR3 spans 15 residues. CDR3: CASSLGARGDPEQFF. The CDR3 DNA reads TGTGCCAGCAGCTTAGGGGCCCGGGGGGACCCCGAGCAGTTCTTC.

The chain links TRBV4-3 to TRBJ1-6, with a possible D match to TRBD1 (6 bases). V was trimmed by 2 bases and J by 9 bases, leaving 11 bases between them. This CDR3 region has 14 residues. Germline CDR1 LGHNA, CDR2 YSLEER. In nucleotides, the CDR3 is TGCGCCAGCAGCCAAAAGAGGGGGTCTTCACCCCTCCACTTT. Protein product: CASSQKRGSSPLHF.

This chain connects TRBV21-1 to TRBJ1-2; the table's D call of TRBD1 was not tested on the DNA. TRBV21-1 is a documented pseudogene. This CDR3 region has 15 residues. The chain's CDR3 is CASSKGGQLVNGYTF. CDR3 nucleotide sequence: TGTGCCAGCAGCAAAGGTGGACAACTCGTTAATGGCTACACCTTC.

The chain joins TRBV4-1 to TRBJ1-1; D is unclear. V was cut by 0 bases and J by 5 bases, with 13 bases left in between. This CDR3 region has 15 residues. Per germline, CDR1 MGHRA and CDR2 YSYEKL. The chain's CDR3 is CASSQDIRPTTEAFF. In DNA form, the CDR3 reads TGCGCCAGCAGCCAAGATATAAGGCCAACGACTGAAGCTTTCTTT.

J is TRBJ2-7 and V is TRBV20-1; 7 nucleotides align to TRBD2. V shed 3 bases, J shed 0 bases, and the junction held 5 bases outside the gene matches. The germline gives CDR1 DFQATT, CDR2 SNEGSKA (reference sequence). The CDR3 length is 14 residues. The CDR3 bases are TGCAGTGCTAGTAGGGAGGGCAGCTCCTACGAGCAGTACTTC. It is translated as CSASREGSSYEQYF.

This CDR3 is CASSPSSGREYF. DNA for the CDR3: TGTGCCAGCAGCCCCTCTAGCGGGCGCGAGTACTTC. The V gene is TRBV5-6, the J gene TRBJ2-5; 8 positions match TRBD2. This CDR3 is 12 amino acids long. J gave up 12 bases and V 4 bases, and 8 bases lay outside the gene matches. Germline V gene sequence: CDR1 SGHDT, CDR2 YYEEEE. Looking up the rest from reference TRBV5-6 and TRBJ2-5 gives the full variable domain: DAGVTQSPTHLIKTRGQQVTLRCSPKSGHDTVSWYQQALGQGPQFIFQYYEEEERQRGNFPDRFSGHQFPNYSSELNVNALLLGDSALYLCASSPSSGREYFGPGTRLLVL.

The rearrangement uses TRBV7-3 and TRBJ2-3; TRBD2 matches at 9 bases. The CDR3 has 16 residues. Losses at the gene ends were 1 base for V and 11 bases for J; bases not matched to a gene: 13. Germline V gene lookup returns CDR1 SGHTA and CDR2 FQGTGA. CDR3 region: CASSLIRAGGVRVQYF. The CDR3 DNA follows: TGTGCCAGCAGCTTAATACGAGCGGGGGGTGTTAGGGTGCAGTATTTT. Full variable domain (remainder filled in from reference TRBV7-3 and TRBJ2-3): GAGVSQTPSNKVTEKGKYVELRCDPISGHTALYWYRQSLGQGPEFLIYFQGTGAADDSGLPNDRFFAVRPEGSVSTLKIQRTERGDSAVYLCASSLIRAGGVRVQYFGPGTRLTVL.

The chain employs TRBV5-1 and TRBJ2-7; a weak D match, TRBD1 (6 bases). CDR1 and CDR2 from the germline V gene are SGHRS and YFSETQ. CDR3 length: 15 residues. Trimming cost V 0 bases and J 6 bases, with 16 bases left between them. CDR3 coding DNA: TGCGCCAGCAGCTTGGAGTGGCAGGGGAATGGCGAGCAGTACTTC. Translated: CASSLEWQGNGEQYF.

V and J are TRBV5-6 and TRBJ1-5; 9 positions agree with TRBD1. The CDR3 sequence is 15 residues long. After removal of 4 bases from V and 6 bases from J, the junction contained 8 bases not matched to a gene. Germline CDR1 and CDR2: SGHDT and YYEEEE. CDR3 region: CASSATGTGIQPQHF. The CDR3 DNA follows: TGTGCCAGCAGCGCAACCGGGACAGGGATTCAGCCCCAGCATTTT.

J is TRBJ2-2 and V is TRBV9; D unclear. This CDR3 is 13 amino acids long. Germline CDR1 is SGDLS and CDR2 is YYNGEE. V gave up 4 bases and J gave up 0 bases, with 4 bases separating them. The CDR3 coding sequence is TGTGCCAGCAGCACAGCGAACACCGGGGAGCTGTTTTTT. It yields the protein CASSTANTGELFF.